This TCR beta chain was sequenced in a study of Ad26.COV2.S vaccination and SARS-CoV-2 variants. Across the whole study: Ad26.COV2.S given intramuscularly, once or twice 56 days apart.

TCRdb's copy holds only in-frame clones and misses some; the assay was immunoSEQ multiplex PCR. The sample lists 350,000 to 500,000 clones; 75% to 95% were seen once. V gave up 5 bases and J gave up 4 bases; unmatched junction bases: 18. The CDR3 has 19 residues. Germline assignment: CDR1 SGHVS and CDR2 FNYEAQ. Treatment reported: about 20 received Ad26.COV2.S at low or high dose, single or two shots; 5 received placebo; per-sample allocation not given. Sampling occurred on day 63 after the first vaccine or placebo injection. Vaccine was an Ad26 vector expressing Wuhan-strain SARS-CoV-2 spike. Study-wide points: Researchers cautioned that TCR breadth and depth analyses may have underestimated total T cell responses.

As for this clone: Its antigen is unidentified.

The chain has TRBV7-6 and TRBJ2-1; 9 nucleotides match TRBD2. The sample was peripheral blood, taken in a trial of Ad26.COV2.S vaccine versus placebo. The sequence was obtained from a person between 18 and 60 years old who received the Ad26.COV2.S COVID-19 vaccine or a placebo. The CDR3 DNA reads TGTGCCAGCAGCCAGGGGGGTGGTAGCGGGAGATCCCTGTACAATGAGCAGTTCTTC. Protein: CASSQGGGSGRSLYNEQFF.